The 8 T cell receptor beta chains below were found in one sample sequenced in a study of T cell responses to AZD1222 COVID-19 vaccine. Produced via immunoSEQ multiplex PCR; TCRdb's table is partial and in-frame only. The profile shows about 99,000 clones, 88% of them singletons. The sequencing used peripheral blood, collected on day 0 of AZD1222 vaccination. Receptors originate from an adult in good health.

The chain carries TRBV6-2 or TRBV6-3 and TRBJ1-2, with TRBD1 matching 10 bases. With 2 bases clipped from V and 6 bases from J, the junction kept 9 bases outside the gene matches. The germline V gene encodes CDR1 MNHEY and CDR2 SVGEGT. This CDR3 is built from 16 residues. The CDR3 loop reads CASSYRDRGRRDGYTF. CDR3 DNA: TGTGCCAGCAGTTACCGCGACAGGGGGCGGAGAGATGGCTACACCTTC.

V gene TRBV18 combines with J gene TRBJ1-3; D gene uncertain. CDR3 length: 15 amino acids. V lost 0 bases, J lost 5 bases, and 11 bases lay in between. Germline CDR1 KGHSH, CDR2 LQKENI. The CDR3: CASSPPRADRNTIYF. In DNA form, the CDR3 reads TGTGCCAGCTCACCACCGCGGGCAGACAGAAACACCATATATTTT.

The chain couples TRBV13 to TRBJ2-2; 11 nucleotides align to TRBD2. Germline V CDR1 and CDR2: PRHDT, FYEKMQ (reference sequence). V shed 5 bases and J 4 bases; nucleotides not matched to a gene: 3. CDR3 length equals 15 residues. The CDR3 loop reads CASSPGLAVTGELFF. The CDR3 DNA reads as TGTGCCAGCAGCCCGGGACTAGCGGTCACCGGGGAGCTGTTTTTT.

The chain combines TRBV7-8 with TRBJ2-5, with a possible D match to TRBD1 (5 bases). The germline V gene has CDR1 SGHVS and CDR2 FQNEAQ. The CDR3 loop spans 14 amino acids. V was shortened by 1 base and J by 2 bases, with 8 bases between the two germline ends. This CDR3 reads CASSLGQTQETQYF. CDR3 bases: TGTGCCAGCAGCTTAGGACAGACACAAGAGACCCAGTACTTC.

The chain has TRBV27 and TRBJ1-1; D not certain. The CDR3 is 13 residues long. Trimming took 0 bases from V and 7 from J, leaving 9 bases between them. Germline V gives CDR1 MNHEY, CDR2 SMNVEV (reference sequence). CDR3 protein: CASSLSMRVEAFF. In nucleotides, the CDR3 is TGTGCCAGCAGTTTATCGATGCGGGTTGAAGCTTTCTTT.

The CDR3 region is CASSGGTSGTETQYF. As DNA, the CDR3 is TGCGCCAGCAGCGGCGGGACTAGCGGGACGGAGACCCAGTACTTC. This sequence joins TRBV5-1 and TRBJ2-5; 13 bases line up with TRBD2. The CDR3 covers 15 residues. Losses at the gene ends were 4 bases for V and 5 bases for J; bases not matched to a gene: 5. Germline CDR1 and CDR2: SGHRS and YFSETQ.

This clone was recorded a few times. The chain links TRBV18 to TRBJ2-7; D is ambiguous. The germline CDR1 and CDR2 sequences are KGHSH and LQKENI. CDR3 length: 12 residues. V lost 3 bases to trimming and J lost 5 bases, with 8 bases between them. The CDR3 nucleotides are TGTGCCAGCTCACCCACCCAGGACGAGCAGTACTTC. Its protein is CASSPTQDEQYF.

The rearrangement uses TRBV28 and TRBJ1-2; the match to TRBD1 covers 8 bases. The ends lost 4 bases at V and 1 base at J; junction bases unmatched: 5. This CDR3 region has 15 residues. The germline V gene has CDR1 MDHEN and CDR2 SYDVKM. Here the CDR3 reads CASSSGQGFNYGYTF. DNA of the CDR3: TGTGCCAGCAGTTCCGGACAGGGCTTTAACTATGGCTACACCTTC.